Described below is a single TCR beta chain sequence and its context. Antigen specificity is unknown. The sample originates from a study of blood T cells in healthy people across ages. Points from the study as a whole: CMV status of donors was not determined, possibly confounding expanded clonotype changes.

Together with a sample-barcoded 5' primer, a J-beta primer mix was included in a second PCR lasting about 7 to 11 cycles. TCRdb used MiXCR to reprocess the 5' RACE reads, holding one entry per CDR3 protein. The table shows more than 650,000 distinct CDR3 sequences, with around a quarter occurring only once. The same data also went into a second study, on T cells of mothers and their children.

The sample was blood. The origin of this receptor is a boy between 5 and 17 years old in good health.

The CDR3 nucleotides are TGTGCCAGCAGCCCCCAGTTAGGTGAAGCTTTCTTT. Residues: CASSPQLGEAFF. The J gene is TRBJ1-1, the V gene TRBV11-2; D not certain. The ends were cut back, 5 bases at V and 7 bases at J, with 11 bases in the middle. This CDR3 region has 12 residues. Germline V CDR1 and CDR2: SGHAT, FQNNGV.